The 30 T cell receptor beta chains in this list originate from one sample, sequenced in a study of blood T cell repertoires in COVID-19. TCRdb keeps only in-frame clones here, not all; method: immunoSEQ multiplex PCR. Among over 150,000 clones listed, more than 70% were seen once. Sequencing input: peripheral blood. All receptors come from a man aged 50 to 59 who had recovered from COVID-19.

The V call is TRBV7-2, the J call TRBJ2-4, with 10 positions matching TRBD1. The CDR3 sequence is 15 residues long. The V and J ends lost 3 bases and 6 bases, in that order; junction bases with no gene match: 5. Germline CDR1 and CDR2: SGHTA and FQGNSA. The CDR3 loop is CASSFRQGAGNIQYF. DNA for the CDR3: TGTGCCAGCAGCTTCAGACAGGGGGCTGGAAACATTCAGTACTTC.

J is TRBJ2-7 and V is TRBV30, with TRBD2 matching 7 bases. In germline, CDR1 is GTSNPN, CDR2 SVGIG (reference sequence). The V and J ends lost 3 bases and 4 bases, in that order; junction bases with no gene match: 9. This CDR3 is built from 14 residues. CDR3 loop: CAWRDRGLFYEQYF. The DNA for the CDR3 is TGTGCCTGGAGAGATAGGGGACTATTTTACGAGCAGTACTTC. Complete variable domain (other parts from reference TRBV30 and TRBJ2-7): SQTIHQWPATLVQPVGSPLSLECTVEGTSNPNLYWYRQAAGRGLQLLFYSVGIGQISSEVPQNLSASRPQDRQFILSSKKLLLSDSGFYLCAWRDRGLFYEQYFGPGTRLTVT.

J is TRBJ1-2 and V is TRBV5-4; tentatively, D is TRBD1 (5 bases). From germline, CDR1 is SGHNT and CDR2 YYREEE (reference sequence). V gave up 1 base and J gave up 4 bases, with 14 bases separating them. This CDR3 has 15 residues. CDR3 amino acids: CASSLRGGPGYGYTF. DNA for the CDR3: TGTGCCAGCAGCTTGCGCGGGGGACCGGGCTATGGCTACACCTTC.

The J gene is TRBJ1-4, the V gene TRBV7-6, with D maybe TRBD1 (6 bases). The CDR3 contains 15 residues. Per the germline V gene, CDR1 is SGHVS and CDR2 is FNYEAQ. The V and J ends lost 5 bases and 2 bases respectively, with 12 bases between them. CDR3 DNA sequence: TGTGCCAGCAGCCTGCAGGGGTTCACTAATGAAAAACTGTTTTTT. This translates into CASSLQGFTNEKLFF.

This clone was found once. The chain employs TRBV6-5 and TRBJ1-1, with 8 nucleotides matching TRBD1. The CDR3 is made up of 12 amino acids. CDR1 MNHEY and CDR2 SVGAGI come from the germline V gene. V trimming: 7 bases; J trimming: 9 bases; junction bases outside the gene matches: 7. The CDR3 reads CASNGQGHQAFF. DNA of the CDR3: TGTGCCAGCAATGGACAGGGCCATCAAGCTTTCTTT.

This sequence joins TRBV3-1 (or the pseudogene TRBV3-2) and TRBJ1-2, with D possibly being TRBD1 (5 bases). There are 15 residues in the CDR3. V was cut by 1 base and J by 2 bases, with 11 bases left in between. CDR1 is LGHDT, CDR2 YNNKEL, per germline (reference sequence). The CDR3 bases are TGTGCCAGCAGCCAAGGTCCAGGGCTAAACTATGGCTACACCTTC. Translated: CASSQGPGLNYGYTF.

This sequence joins TRBV6-6 and TRBJ2-2; 8 positions match TRBD1. This CDR3 has 16 residues. In germline, CDR1 is MNHNY, CDR2 SVGAGI (reference sequence). V shed 2 bases and J 7 bases; nucleotides not matched to a gene: 9. The CDR3 DNA is TGTGCCAGCAGTTACACGATCGGACAGGGTCACGGGGAGCTGTTTTTT. This translates into CASSYTIGQGHGELFF.

The sample holds a few counts of this clone. The chain employs TRBV7-2 and TRBJ1-5; D uncertain. There are 13 residues in the CDR3. CDR1 is SGHTA and CDR2 is FQGNSA in the germline V gene. The V gene lost 1 base and the J gene lost 7 bases, with 8 bases spanning the gap. In DNA, the CDR3 is TGTGCCAGCAGCTTAGACAGAGGGCAGCCCCAGCATTTT. It is translated as CASSLDRGQPQHF.

The V gene is TRBV6-5, the J gene TRBJ1-1, with 8 bases aligning to TRBD1. Losses at the gene ends were 5 bases for V and 5 bases for J; bases not matched to a gene: 4. Germline CDR1 MNHEY, CDR2 SVGAGI. The CDR3 is 13 amino acids. As DNA, the CDR3 is TGTGCCAGCAGTACGCAGGGGGCGACTGAAGCTTTCTTT. This sequence encodes CASSTQGATEAFF.

On this clone: This CDR3 is also generated by other DNA sequences in the sample. The chain carries TRBV12-3 or TRBV12-4 and TRBJ1-4; TRBD1 agrees at 7 bases. The CDR3 is 13 amino acids. Unmatched junction bases numbered 5, after V lost 6 bases and J lost 7 bases. The CDR3 sequence is CASSRDSGEKLFF. DNA for the CDR3: TGTGCCAGCAGCCGGGACAGCGGTGAAAAACTGTTTTTT.

V gene TRBV28 combines with J gene TRBJ1-5, with 7 bases fitting TRBD1. Trimming cost V 5 bases and J 7 bases; bases outside gene matches: 2. The CDR3 runs 12 residues. CDR1 is MDHEN, CDR2 SYDVKM, per germline. DNA of the CDR3: TGTGCCAGCAGTGACAGGGACCAGCCCCAGCATTTT. As protein: CASSDRDQPQHF.

The chain couples TRBV5-4 to TRBJ2-7; tentatively, D is TRBD1 (7 bases). This CDR3 contains 17 residues. The germline CDR1 and CDR2 sequences are SGHNT and YYREEE (reference sequence). V lost 1 base to trimming and J lost 2 bases, with 19 bases between them. The CDR3 region is CASSLPGSGGLTYEQYF. The CDR3 DNA reads as TGTGCCAGCAGCTTGCCCGGGTCAGGGGGGCTTACCTACGAGCAGTACTTC. Full variable domain (outside the CDR3, taken from reference TRBV5-4 and TRBJ2-7): ETGVTQSPTHLIKTRGQQVTLRCSSQSGHNTVSWYQQALGQGPQFIFQYYREEENGRGNFPPRFSGLQFPNYSSELNVNALELDDSALYLCASSLPGSGGLTYEQYFGPGTRLTVT.

The gene calls are TRBV6-4 and TRBJ2-1, with unresolved D. Trimming took off 6 bases at V and 7 bases at J, with 13 bases between the two ends. Germline CDR1 MRHNA, CDR2 SNTAGT. This CDR3 contains 13 residues. This chain's CDR3 is CASSPAAENEQFF. The CDR3 bases are TGTGCCAGCAGCCCCGCGGCGGAGAATGAGCAGTTCTTC.

The genes are TRBV27 and TRBJ2-3, with 10 bases lining up with TRBD1. The CDR3 length is 13 residues. V dropped 5 bases and J dropped 14; count of bases not matched to a gene: 10. Germline-derived CDR1 and CDR2 are MNHEY and SMNVEV (reference sequence). This CDR3 reads CASSPGQGSHGYF. As DNA, the CDR3 is TGTGCCAGCAGTCCGGGACAGGGGTCCCATGGGTATTTT.

The chain is built from TRBV5-1 and TRBJ2-7; 10 nucleotides align to TRBD1. The germline gives CDR1 SGHRS, CDR2 YFSETQ. This CDR3 has 15 amino acids. Losses at the gene ends were 7 bases for V and 4 bases for J; bases not matched to a gene: 11. CDR3 nucleotide sequence: TGCGCCAGCCGAGAGGTATTGGACAGGGGGTACGAGCAGTACTTC. Translating gives CASREVLDRGYEQYF.

The chain couples TRBV19 to TRBJ2-1; TRBD1 might be the D (7 bases). Per germline, CDR1 LNHDA and CDR2 SQIVND (reference sequence). With 5 bases removed from V and 10 bases from J, the gap between germline ends came to 15 bases. The CDR3 contains 13 residues. The chain's CDR3 is CASSSEGAGEQFF. Written as DNA, the CDR3 is TGTGCCAGTAGTTCGGAGGGGGCAGGGGAGCAGTTCTTC. Full variable domain (outside the CDR3, taken from reference TRBV19 and TRBJ2-1): DGGITQSPKYLFRKEGQNVTLSCEQNLNHDAMYWYRQDPGQGLRLIYYSQIVNDFQKGDIAEGYSVSREKKESFPLTVTSAQKNPTAFYLCASSSEGAGEQFFGPGTRLTVL.

This rearrangement joins TRBV29-1 to TRBJ2-3, with 8 bases that match TRBD1. Germline V gene lookup returns CDR1 SQVTM and CDR2 ANQGSEA. The CDR3 covers 15 residues. V lost 1 base, J lost 1 base, and 4 bases stayed unmatched. The CDR3 coding sequence is TGCAGCGTTGAAGCCACGGACAGGGGCACAGATACGCAGTATTTT. Its translation is CSVEATDRGTDTQYF.

The CDR3 bases are TGTGCCAGCAGCTTTAGAGGGACATTGGACAGGGGAAACATTCAGTACTTC. This gives the protein CASSFRGTLDRGNIQYF. The genes are TRBV11-2 and TRBJ2-4, with 9 bases fitting TRBD1. The CDR3 extends over 17 amino acids. Losses at the gene ends were 3 bases for V and 6 bases for J; bases not matched to a gene: 12. The germline CDR1 and CDR2 sequences are SGHAT and FQNNGV.

This rearrangement joins TRBV5-8 to TRBJ2-5; D not resolved. The CDR3 is 15 residues long. Germline V gene lookup returns CDR1 SGHTS and CDR2 YDEGEE. V lost 2 bases to trimming and J lost 7 bases, with 18 bases between them. The CDR3 DNA follows: TGTGCCAGCAGCTTTGTCTCCGCGGCAGTAGGGACCCAGTACTTC. Protein: CASSFVSAAVGTQYF.

The chain combines TRBV28 with TRBJ1-2, with 8 nucleotides matching TRBD1. The CDR3 spans 14 residues. V was pared by 6 bases and J by 2 bases, with 5 bases of the junction left unmatched. Germline CDR1 MDHEN, CDR2 SYDVKM. CDR3 residues: CASRRTGPNYGYTF. DNA of the CDR3: TGTGCCAGCAGAAGGACAGGGCCAAACTATGGCTACACCTTC.

This chain connects TRBV2 to TRBJ2-5, with TRBD2 matching 13 bases. The ends lost 4 bases at V and 4 bases at J; junction bases unmatched: 3. CDR3 size: 15 residues. Per germline, CDR1 SNHLY and CDR2 FYNNEI. CDR3 sequence (DNA): TGTGCCAGCAGTGGGGGACTAGCGGGAATAGAGACCCAGTACTTC. As protein: CASSGGLAGIETQYF.

The V and J genes are TRBV7-6 and TRBJ1-2, with a weak D call TRBD1 (5 bases). Trimming pared 1 base from V and 7 bases from J, leaving 10 bases between. This CDR3 has 13 amino acids. The V gene's germline CDR1 is SGHVS and CDR2 FNYEAQ. As DNA, the CDR3 is TGTGCCAGCAGCTTAGAACCCAGGGCTGGCTACACCTTC. Protein sequence: CASSLEPRAGYTF.

CDR3 loop: CASRGGSTDTQYF. The CDR3 nucleotides are TGTGCCTCTCGAGGAGGTTCCACAGATACGCAGTATTTT. The chain combines TRBV6-5 with TRBJ2-3, with D tentatively TRBD2 (5 bases). Trimming left V 11 bases short and J 2 bases short, with 14 bases between. In germline, CDR1 is MNHEY, CDR2 SVGAGI. CDR3 length: 13 amino acids.

This chain uses TRBV18 with TRBJ2-7, with 8 positions matching TRBD2. V lost 3 bases and J lost 6; bases outside the gene matches: 7. CDR1 and CDR2 (germline): KGHSH, LQKENI. The CDR3 runs 14 residues. For the CDR3, the DNA is TGTGCCAGCTCACCTCTCGGGAGGGGCGCCGAGCAGTACTTC. Translation gives CASSPLGRGAEQYF.

This chain connects TRBV2 to TRBJ2-7, with a weak D call TRBD1 (6 bases). V was cut by 5 bases and J by 5 bases, with 13 bases left in between. The CDR3 has 13 amino acids. CDR1 and CDR2 from the germline V gene are SNHLY and FYNNEI. In DNA, the CDR3 is TGTGCCAGCAGTCAGGGGTGGTTTGACGAGCAGTACTTC. Its translation: CASSQGWFDEQYF.

The V gene is TRBV5-1, the J gene TRBJ2-4, with 7 bases matching TRBD2. V was pared by 3 bases and J by 0 bases, with 18 bases of the junction left unmatched. From germline, CDR1 is SGHRS and CDR2 YFSETQ. The CDR3 loop spans 20 amino acids. The CDR3 protein is CASSSSISQRGLLAKNIQYF. The CDR3 nucleotides read TGCGCCAGCAGCTCCTCAATATCGCAGCGGGGTTTACTAGCCAAAAACATTCAGTACTTC.

The chain has TRBV11-2 and TRBJ2-1, with TRBD1 matching 11 bases. Germline loops: CDR1 SGHAT, CDR2 FQNNGV. V dropped 8 bases and J dropped 7; count of bases not matched to a gene: 13. This CDR3 has 16 residues. The CDR3 sequence: CASSLRRDRGGNEQFF. The CDR3 coding sequence is TGTGCCAGCTCCCTCCGCCGGGACAGGGGGGGTAATGAGCAGTTCTTC.

The V and J genes are TRBV11-2 and TRBJ2-7; 7 nucleotides match TRBD2. From germline, CDR1 is SGHAT and CDR2 FQNNGV. Trimming removed 5 bases from V and 2 bases from J; junction bases left unmatched: 9. This CDR3 contains 15 residues. CDR3 coding DNA: TGTGCCAGCAGCCTGGGACTAAAACCGACCTACGAGCAGTACTTC. Amino acid sequence: CASSLGLKPTYEQYF.

The chain links TRBV7-3 to TRBJ2-7, with 9 bases that match TRBD1. This CDR3 spans 16 amino acids. V lost 5 bases and J lost 3; bases outside the gene matches: 11. Germline CDR1 SGHTA, CDR2 FQGTGA. CDR3 loop: CASSLLGTGNYYEQYF. CDR3 coding DNA: TGTGCCAGCAGCCTCTTAGGGACAGGGAATTACTACGAGCAGTACTTC.

A note on this clone: The junction shows a germline mismatch at one end, possibly a read error. Written as DNA, the CDR3 is TGTGCCAGCAGTTTAGCGGGAGGGACAGATACGCAGTATTTT. It translates to CASSLAGGTDTQYF. The chain is built from TRBV7-9 and TRBJ2-3, with TRBD2 matching over 11 bases. From germline, CDR1 is SEHNR and CDR2 FQNEAQ (reference sequence). This CDR3 has 14 residues.